This is a list of T cell receptor beta chains from one sample in a study of OX40 agonist ivuxolimab in advanced cancers. Sequenced by immunoSEQ multiplex PCR; TCRdb stores in-frame clones only, minus some. The sample carries 82,000 or so clones, approximately 85% recorded once. Sequences were derived from CD4+ or CD8+ T cells sorted from blood, sampled in a trial of the OX40 agonist ivuxolimab. These receptors were obtained from an adult with an advanced solid tumor such as melanoma, head and neck, liver or kidney cancer. Both conserved end residues are part of each CDR3. The D gene is left open where the match is weak. Some rows have no size entry. The others give once, few or many, or a class for an expanded clone.

J gene,clone size,V gene,D gene,CDR3 protein,CDR3 DNA
TRBJ2-7,-,TRBV6-1,-,CASSEGSFSIHEQYF,TGTGCCAGCAGTGAGGGGTCTTTTAGTATCCACGAGCAGTACTTC
TRBJ1-6,-,TRBV5-5,TRBD1,CASSLGRTGGVSPLHF,TGTGCCAGCAGCTTGGGCCGTACAGGGGGCGTTTCACCCCTCCACTTT
TRBJ1-5,-,TRBV28,TRBD1,CASSWRTGRRNQPQHF,TGTGCCAGCAGTTGGAGGACAGGACGACGCAATCAGCCCCAGCATTTT
TRBJ2-4,few,TRBV30,TRBD2,CAWSLGTSGGKNIQYF,TGTGCCTGGAGTCTTGGCACTAGCGGGGGAAAAAACATTCAGTACTTC
TRBJ2-3,-,TRBV2,-,CASSALISTDTQYF,TGTGCCAGCAGTGCCCTAATAAGCACAGATACGCAGTATTTT
TRBJ2-3,-,TRBV4-3,-,CASSQVGGSQLSTDTQYF,TGCGCCAGCAGCCAAGTTGGGGGCTCTCAGCTTAGCACAGATACGCAGTATTTT
TRBJ2-7,-,TRBV5-4,-,CASSLGGRDYEQYF,TGTGCCAGCAGCTTGGGGGGCAGGGACTACGAGCAGTACTTC
TRBJ1-2,-,TRBV7-2,-,CASSSRVPPYGYTF,TGTGCCAGCAGCTCCCGGGTACCGCCTTATGGCTACACCTTC
TRBJ2-1,-,TRBV27,TRBD2,CASSRGGASSYNEQFF,TGTGCCAGCAGTCGCGGGGGGGCCAGCTCCTACAATGAGCAGTTCTTC
TRBJ2-6,-,TRBV18,TRBD1,CASSPLGQGAMGSGANVLTF,TGTGCCAGCTCACCACTTGGACAGGGGGCCATGGGCTCTGGGGCCAACGTCCTGACTTTC
TRBJ2-2,-,TRBV5-4,TRBD2,CASSLAGGNTGELFF,TGTGCCAGCAGCTTAGCGGGGGGGAACACCGGGGAGCTGTTTTTT
TRBJ1-1,once,TRBV4-2,-,CASSQEGLEAFF,TGTGCCAGCAGCCAAGAAGGGTTGGAGGCTTTCTTT
TRBJ2-1,-,TRBV6-6,-,CASSYSPGANEQFF,TGTGCCAGCAGTTACTCGCCTGGGGCCAATGAGCAGTTCTTC
TRBJ2-7,-,TRBV27,-,CASSLDRYSYEQYF,TGTGCCAGCAGTTTAGACAGGTACTCCTACGAGCAGTACTTC
TRBJ1-1,-,TRBV19,-,CASSPGPIGKAFF,TGTGCCAGTAGCCCGGGTCCCATTGGGAAAGCTTTCTTT
TRBJ1-5,-,TRBV28,TRBD1,CASSFGDRGVGNQPQHF,TGTGCCAGCAGTTTCGGGGACAGGGGCGTAGGCAATCAGCCCCAGCATTTT
TRBJ2-6,-,TRBV5-4,-,CASSLFDGANVLTF,TGTGCCAGCAGCTTGTTCGATGGGGCCAACGTCCTGACTTTC
TRBJ2-1,-,TRBV7-3,-,CASSLPGSSYNEQFF,TGTGCCAGCAGCTTACCTGGGAGCTCCTACAATGAGCAGTTCTTC
TRBJ1-5,few,TRBV5-1,-,CASRKDIYSNQPQHF,TGCGCCAGCAGAAAAGATATCTATAGCAATCAGCCCCAGCATTTT
TRBJ1-1,few,TRBV30,-,CAWGASLTEAFF,TGTGCCTGGGGCGCCAGTCTTACTGAAGCTTTCTTT
TRBJ2-3,-,TRBV5-1,-,CASSPSGEGTDTQYF,TGCGCCAGCAGCCCGTCGGGGGAGGGCACAGATACGCAGTATTTT
TRBJ1-2,-,TRBV2,-,CASRGDLHGYTF,TGTGCCAGCAGAGGTGACTTACATGGCTACACCTTC
TRBJ1-3,few,TRBV28,-,CASSGNTIYF,TGTGCCAGCAGTGGAAACACCATATATTTT
TRBJ1-2,-,TRBV5-6,-,CASSLRDRFYGYTF,TGTGCCAGCAGCTTGAGAGACAGATTCTATGGCTACACCTTC
TRBJ1-4,-,TRBV5-6,TRBD1,CASSSQTGVKNEKLFF,TGTGCCAGCAGCTCCCAAACAGGGGTCAAAAATGAAAAACTGTTTTTT
TRBJ1-6,-,TRBV28,-,CASSLWENSPLHF,TGTGCCAGCAGTTTATGGGAAAATTCACCCCTCCACTTT
TRBJ2-5,-,TRBV6-4,-,CASSDSTKRRRETQYF,TGTGCCAGCAGTGACTCGACTAAGCGGCGTCGCGAGACCCAGTACTTC
TRBJ1-1,few,TRBV29-1,-,CSVGDADTEAFF,TGCAGCGTTGGGGACGCAGACACTGAAGCTTTCTTT
TRBJ1-1,-,TRBV6-5,TRBD1,CASSFGQATEAFF,TGTGCCAGCAGTTTCGGACAGGCCACTGAAGCTTTCTTT
TRBJ2-1,-,TRBV5-1,-,CASSSAWLAISNEQFF,TGCGCCAGCAGCTCGGCCTGGCTAGCTATTTCCAATGAGCAGTTCTTC
TRBJ2-5,-,TRBV11-2,-,CASSLDGRGFVTQYF,TGTGCCAGCAGCTTAGACGGCAGGGGTTTTGTGACCCAGTACTTC
TRBJ2-3,-,TRBV7-9,TRBD2,CASSLDRLAGDTQYF,TGTGCCAGCAGCTTAGACAGACTAGCGGGTGATACGCAGTATTTT
TRBJ1-2,-,TRBV5-6,TRBD1,CASSRGTGSNYGYTF,TGTGCCAGCAGCCGCGGGACAGGCTCAAACTATGGCTACACCTTC
TRBJ2-3,-,TRBV2,TRBD2,CASRGLAGTDTQYF,TGTGCCAGCAGAGGCCTAGCGGGCACAGATACGCAGTATTTT
TRBJ1-4,-,TRBV19,-,CASTGIRVEKLFF,TGTGCCAGTACGGGAATTAGGGTTGAAAAACTGTTTTTT
TRBJ1-5,-,TRBV7-3,TRBD1,CASSRDRGQPQHF,TGTGCCAGCAGCCGGGACAGGGGTCAGCCCCAGCATTTT
TRBJ1-2,-,TRBV2,-,CASSGSGYGYTF,TGTGCCAGCAGTGGGTCAGGCTATGGCTACACCTTC
TRBJ1-2,-,TRBV7-9,-,CASSWFDNPGQNYGYTF,TGTGCCAGCAGCTGGTTCGACAATCCGGGACAAAACTATGGCTACACCTTC
TRBJ2-3,-,TRBV28,-,CASSKTPGGLLDTQYF,TGTGCCAGCAGTAAAACCCCCGGGGGCCTTCTGGATACGCAGTATTTT
TRBJ2-7,-,TRBV19,-,CASSMVGRSYEQYF,TGTGCCAGTAGTATGGTTGGGCGCTCCTACGAGCAGTACTTC
TRBJ1-5,-,TRBV19,-,CASVASRGDNQPQHF,TGTGCCAGTGTCGCGTCAAGGGGGGACAATCAGCCCCAGCATTTT
TRBJ1-1,-,TRBV28,-,CASTRDAPKGAEAFF,TGTGCCAGCACCAGGGACGCACCTAAAGGAGCTGAAGCTTTCTTT
TRBJ1-5,-,TRBV7-9,TRBD1,CASSETGDQPQHF,TGTGCCAGCAGCGAAACAGGGGATCAGCCCCAGCATTTT
TRBJ2-2,-,TRBV7-3,TRBD2,CASSSTSGGSNTGELFF,TGTGCCAGCAGCTCGACTAGCGGGGGCTCGAACACCGGGGAGCTGTTTTTT
TRBJ2-2,-,TRBV19,TRBD1,CASTPAGTGYDGELFF,TGTGCCAGTACCCCCGCCGGGACAGGGTACGACGGGGAGCTGTTTTTT
TRBJ2-7,-,TRBV29-1,-,CSVSDVRAYEQYF,TGCAGCGTCTCAGATGTCAGGGCGTACGAGCAGTACTTC
TRBJ1-4,-,TRBV7-9,TRBD1,CASSLGQGNEKLFF,TGTGCCAGCAGCTTAGGACAGGGAAATGAAAAACTGTTTTTT
TRBJ2-1,-,TRBV15,-,CATSKQRWDRSSYNEQFF,TGTGCCACCAGCAAGCAGCGGTGGGACCGGAGCTCCTACAATGAGCAGTTCTTC
TRBJ1-1,-,TRBV5-4,TRBD1,CASSYGQGAVNTEAFF,TGTGCCAGCAGTTACGGACAGGGGGCGGTAAACACTGAAGCTTTCTTT
TRBJ2-7,-,TRBV30,-,CAWSITGNEQYF,TGTGCCTGGAGTATAACAGGGAACGAGCAGTACTTC
TRBJ2-3,-,TRBV18,-,CASSPRHPSTDTQYF,TGTGCCAGCTCACCACGGCACCCTAGCACAGATACGCAGTATTTT
TRBJ1-5,-,TRBV5-8,-,CASSFRGMSNQPQHF,TGTGCCAGCAGCTTTCGAGGGATGAGCAATCAGCCCCAGCATTTT
TRBJ1-4,-,TRBV19,-,CASSFLNEKLFF,TGTGCCAGTAGTTTCCTTAATGAAAAACTGTTTTTT
TRBJ2-6,-,TRBV23-1,-,CASSLKDYRANVLTF,TGCGCCAGCAGCCTTAAGGATTATCGGGCCAACGTCCTGACTTTC
TRBJ1-4,once,TRBV4-3,-,CASSQDRGSRDEKLFF,TGCGCCAGCAGCCAAGATCGCGGGTCACGGGATGAAAAACTGTTTTTT